What follows are 4 T cell receptor beta chains derived from one specimen sequenced in a study of beta chain features in type 1 diabetes. Every bit of the isolated RNA underwent reverse transcription, so sequencing read expressed TCRB transcripts. Method: immunoSEQ multiplex PCR; TCRdb's copy keeps in-frame clones and lacks some. Of some 250,000 clones in the sample, 25% to 30% are singletons; the top ten hold roughly 4.1%. Sequenced material: central memory CD4+ T cells from blood. Receptor source: a man between 25 and 39 years old in good health.

This clone came up a few times. Other DNA sequences in this sample translate to the same CDR3. This CDR3 is CASSLVGAGELFF. CDR3 in DNA: TGTGCCAGCAGCTTGGTGGGGGCCGGGGAGCTGTTTTTT. V is TRBV7-9 and J is TRBJ2-2; the D call may be TRBD1 or TRBD2 (5 bases each). The CDR3 is 13 residues long. V shed 3 bases and J shed 6 bases, with 8 bases lying between them. Germline V lookup: CDR1 SEHNR, CDR2 FQNEAQ (reference sequence).

The chain combines TRBV5-4 with TRBJ2-5; 11 bases line up with TRBD2. CDR3 length: 15 residues. Unmatched junction bases numbered 4, after V lost 4 bases and J lost 2 bases. Germline-derived CDR1 and CDR2 are SGHNT and YYREEE (reference sequence). The CDR3 here is CASSPSSGGQETQYF. The CDR3 DNA sequence: TGTGCCAGCAGCCCCTCTAGCGGGGGGCAAGAGACCCAGTACTTC.

This clone was seen more than once but under ten times. The chain joins TRBV10-1 to TRBJ2-3; possibly TRBD1 for D (6 bases). Trimming took 1 base from V and 1 from J, leaving 12 bases between them. The germline CDR1 and CDR2 sequences are WNHNN and SYGVQD (reference sequence). The CDR3 covers 16 residues. The CDR3 loop reads CASSEFSGVRTDTQYF. The CDR3, as DNA: TGCGCCAGCAGTGAGTTTTCAGGGGTCCGCACAGATACGCAGTATTTT.

The V call is TRBV6-6, the J call TRBJ2-5, with 8 nucleotides matching TRBD1. CDR1 and CDR2 from the germline V gene are MNHNY and SVGAGI (reference sequence). Trimming at V came to 6 bases and at J to 5 bases, leaving 2 bases not matched to a gene. This CDR3 is built from 12 residues. CDR3 sequence reads: CASSGDRETQYF. The CDR3 DNA sequence: TGTGCCAGCAGCGGGGACAGGGAGACCCAGTACTTC.